This TCR beta chain derives from a study of OX40 agonist ivuxolimab in advanced cancers. Study context: Head and neck, renal cell, melanoma or hepatocellular carcinoma were the cancers that dose-escalation patients had. A male proportion of just over 80% was recorded, with mean age about 60 years and range about 20 to 79.

Findings and caveats of the study: In the 0.1 to 3.0 mg/kg range, CD4+ and CD8+ blood T cells had expanded clonally by week 6.

Of note for this clone: Its matching antigen is unknown.

The CDR3 spans 15 residues. Deletions cut 4 bases from V and 2 bases from J, with 15 bases between. In germline, CDR1 is SGHRS, CDR2 YFSETQ. Only in-frame clones appear in the TCRdb table, and some are missing; sequencing was by immunoSEQ multiplex PCR. The sample comprises around 39,000 clones, less than 85% of which are singletons, and roughly 1.8% rests with the top ten. The receptor comes from an adult with an advanced solid tumor such as melanoma, head and neck, liver or kidney cancer. The chain recombines TRBV5-1 with TRBJ2-5, with D maybe TRBD1 (6 bases). This specimen consisted of CD4+ or CD8+ T cells sorted from blood, obtained in a trial of the OX40 agonist ivuxolimab. The chain's CDR3 is CASSRNTGSQETQYF. The CDR3, as DNA: TGCGCCAGCAGCAGGAATACAGGGAGTCAAGAGACCCAGTACTTC.